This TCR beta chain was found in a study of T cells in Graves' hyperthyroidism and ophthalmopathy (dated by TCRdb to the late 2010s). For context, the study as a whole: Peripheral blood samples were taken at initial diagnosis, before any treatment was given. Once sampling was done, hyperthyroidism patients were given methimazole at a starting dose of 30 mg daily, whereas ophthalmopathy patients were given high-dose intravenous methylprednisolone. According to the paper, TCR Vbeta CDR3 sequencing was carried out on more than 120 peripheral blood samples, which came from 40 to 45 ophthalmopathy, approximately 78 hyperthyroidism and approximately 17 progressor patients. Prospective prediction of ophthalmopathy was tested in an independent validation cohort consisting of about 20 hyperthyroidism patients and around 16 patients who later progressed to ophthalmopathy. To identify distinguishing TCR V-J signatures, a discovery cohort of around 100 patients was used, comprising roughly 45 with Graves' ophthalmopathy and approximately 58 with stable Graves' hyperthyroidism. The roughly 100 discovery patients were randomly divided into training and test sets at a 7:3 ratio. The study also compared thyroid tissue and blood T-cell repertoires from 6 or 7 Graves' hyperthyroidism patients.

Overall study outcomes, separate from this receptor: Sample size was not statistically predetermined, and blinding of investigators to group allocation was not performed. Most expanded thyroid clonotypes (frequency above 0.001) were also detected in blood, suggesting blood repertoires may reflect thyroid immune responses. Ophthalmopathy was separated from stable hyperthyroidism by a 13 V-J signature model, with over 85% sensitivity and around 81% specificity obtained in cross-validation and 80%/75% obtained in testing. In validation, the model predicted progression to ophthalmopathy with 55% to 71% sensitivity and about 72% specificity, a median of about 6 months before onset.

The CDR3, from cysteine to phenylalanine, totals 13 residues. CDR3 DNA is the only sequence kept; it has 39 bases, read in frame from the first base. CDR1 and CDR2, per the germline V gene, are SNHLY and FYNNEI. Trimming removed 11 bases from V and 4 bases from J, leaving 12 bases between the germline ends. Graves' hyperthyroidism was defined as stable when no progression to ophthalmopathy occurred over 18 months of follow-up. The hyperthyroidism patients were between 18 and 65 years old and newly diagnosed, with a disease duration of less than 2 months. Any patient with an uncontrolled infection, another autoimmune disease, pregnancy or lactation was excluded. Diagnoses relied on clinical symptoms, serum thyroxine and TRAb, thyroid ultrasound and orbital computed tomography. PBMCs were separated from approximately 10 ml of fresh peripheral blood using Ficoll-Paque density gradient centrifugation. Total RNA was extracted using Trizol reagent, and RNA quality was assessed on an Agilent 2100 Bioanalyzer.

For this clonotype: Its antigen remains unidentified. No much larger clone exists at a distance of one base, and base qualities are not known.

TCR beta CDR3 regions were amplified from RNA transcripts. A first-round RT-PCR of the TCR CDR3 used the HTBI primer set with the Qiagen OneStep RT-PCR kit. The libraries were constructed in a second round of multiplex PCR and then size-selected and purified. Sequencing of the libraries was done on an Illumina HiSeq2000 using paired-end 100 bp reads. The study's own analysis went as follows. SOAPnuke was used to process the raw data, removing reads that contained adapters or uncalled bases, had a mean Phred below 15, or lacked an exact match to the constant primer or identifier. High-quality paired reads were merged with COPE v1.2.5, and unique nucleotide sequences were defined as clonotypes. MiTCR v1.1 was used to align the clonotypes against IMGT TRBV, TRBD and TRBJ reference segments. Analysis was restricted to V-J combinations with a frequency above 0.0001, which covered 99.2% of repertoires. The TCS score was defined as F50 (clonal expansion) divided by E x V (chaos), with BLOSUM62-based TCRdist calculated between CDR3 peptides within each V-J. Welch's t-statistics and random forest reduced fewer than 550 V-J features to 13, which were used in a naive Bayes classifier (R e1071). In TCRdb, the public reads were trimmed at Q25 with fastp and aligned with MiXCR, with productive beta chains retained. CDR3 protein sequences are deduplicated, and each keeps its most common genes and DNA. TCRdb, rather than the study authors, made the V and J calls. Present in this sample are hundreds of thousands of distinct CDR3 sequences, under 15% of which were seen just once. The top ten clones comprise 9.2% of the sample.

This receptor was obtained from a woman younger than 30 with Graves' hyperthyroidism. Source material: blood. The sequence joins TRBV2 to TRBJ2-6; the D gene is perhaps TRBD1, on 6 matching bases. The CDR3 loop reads CAFAGAGANVLTF. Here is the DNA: TGTGCCTTTGCAGGGGCCGGGGCCAACGTCCTGACTTTC.